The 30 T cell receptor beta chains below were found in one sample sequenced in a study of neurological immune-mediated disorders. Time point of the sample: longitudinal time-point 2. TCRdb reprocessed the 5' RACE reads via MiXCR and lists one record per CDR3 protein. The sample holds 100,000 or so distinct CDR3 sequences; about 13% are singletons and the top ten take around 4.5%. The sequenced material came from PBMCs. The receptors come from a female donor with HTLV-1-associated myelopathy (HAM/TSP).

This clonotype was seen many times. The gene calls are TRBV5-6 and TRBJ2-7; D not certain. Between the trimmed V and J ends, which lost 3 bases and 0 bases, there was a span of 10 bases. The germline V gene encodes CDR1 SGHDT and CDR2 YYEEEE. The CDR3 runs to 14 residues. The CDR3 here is CASSWDESSYEQYF. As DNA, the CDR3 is TGTGCCAGCAGCTGGGATGAGAGCTCCTACGAGCAGTACTTC. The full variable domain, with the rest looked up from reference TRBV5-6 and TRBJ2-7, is DAGVTQSPTHLIKTRGQQVTLRCSPKSGHDTVSWYQQALGQGPQFIFQYYEEEERQRGNFPDRFSGHQFPNYSSELNVNALLLGDSALYLCASSWDESSYEQYFGPGTRLTVT.

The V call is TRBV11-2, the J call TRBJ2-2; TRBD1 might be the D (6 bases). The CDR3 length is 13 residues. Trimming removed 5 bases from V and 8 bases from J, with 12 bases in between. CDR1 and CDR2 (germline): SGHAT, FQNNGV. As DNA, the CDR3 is TGTGCCAGCAGCCCCTGGGGGCAGGGGGAGCTGTTTTTT. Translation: CASSPWGQGELFF.

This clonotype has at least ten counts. CDR3: CASSSLLFYGYTF. CDR3 bases: TGTGCCAGCAGTTCTCTCCTCTTCTATGGCTACACCTTC. This rearrangement joins TRBV28 to TRBJ1-2; D remains unclear. Germline V gene lookup returns CDR1 MDHEN and CDR2 SYDVKM. Deletions cut 4 bases from V and 4 bases from J, with 10 bases between. This CDR3 is 13 amino acids long.

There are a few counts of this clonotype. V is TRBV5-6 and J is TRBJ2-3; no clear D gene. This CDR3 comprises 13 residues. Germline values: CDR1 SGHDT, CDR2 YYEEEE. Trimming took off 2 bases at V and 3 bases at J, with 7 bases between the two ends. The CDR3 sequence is CASSFLQTDTQYF. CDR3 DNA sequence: TGTGCCAGCAGCTTTTTACAGACAGATACGCAGTATTTT.

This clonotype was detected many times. CDR3 amino acids: CSARDQSGPTDTQYF. Here the CDR3 DNA reads TGCAGTGCTAGAGATCAGAGCGGGCCCACAGATACGCAGTATTTT. This chain joins TRBV20-1 and TRBJ2-3, with TRBD2 as a possible D gene (6 bases). This CDR3 comprises 15 residues. Germline V gene sequence: CDR1 DFQATT, CDR2 SNEGSKA (reference sequence). With 0 bases removed from V and 2 bases from J, the gap between germline ends came to 12 bases.

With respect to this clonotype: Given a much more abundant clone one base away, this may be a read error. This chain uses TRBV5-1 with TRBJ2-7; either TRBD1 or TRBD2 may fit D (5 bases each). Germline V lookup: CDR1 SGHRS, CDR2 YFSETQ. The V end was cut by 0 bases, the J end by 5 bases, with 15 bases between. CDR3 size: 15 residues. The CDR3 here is CASSLETGPPNEQYF. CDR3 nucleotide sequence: TGCGCCAGCAGCTTGGAAACGGGGCCCCCCAACGAGCAGTACTTC.

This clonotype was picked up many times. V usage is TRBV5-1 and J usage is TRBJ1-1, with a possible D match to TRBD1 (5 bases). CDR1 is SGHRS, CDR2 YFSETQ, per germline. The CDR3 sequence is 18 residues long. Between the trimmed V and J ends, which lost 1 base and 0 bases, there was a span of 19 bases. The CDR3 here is CASSLLRGGARMNTEAFF. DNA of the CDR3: TGCGCCAGCAGCTTGCTTAGGGGCGGGGCTCGAATGAACACTGAAGCTTTCTTT.

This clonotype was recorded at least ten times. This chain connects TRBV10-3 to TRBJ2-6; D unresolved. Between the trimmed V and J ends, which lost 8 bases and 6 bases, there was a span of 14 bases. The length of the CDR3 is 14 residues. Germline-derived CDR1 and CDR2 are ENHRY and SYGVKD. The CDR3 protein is CAIGTALMANVLTF. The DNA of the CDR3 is TGTGCCATCGGCACGGCGTTGATGGCCAACGTCCTGACTTTC.

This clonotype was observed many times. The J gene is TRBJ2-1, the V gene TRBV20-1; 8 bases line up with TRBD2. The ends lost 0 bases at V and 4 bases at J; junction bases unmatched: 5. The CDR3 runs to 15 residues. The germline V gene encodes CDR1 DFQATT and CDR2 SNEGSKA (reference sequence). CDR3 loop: CSARDRTGGYNEQFF. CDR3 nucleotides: TGCAGTGCTAGAGACCGGACGGGGGGGTACAATGAGCAGTTCTTC.

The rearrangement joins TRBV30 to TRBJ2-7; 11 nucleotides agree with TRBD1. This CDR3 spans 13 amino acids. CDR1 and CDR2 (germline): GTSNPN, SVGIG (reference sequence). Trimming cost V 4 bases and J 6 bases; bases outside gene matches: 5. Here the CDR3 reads CAWTLGTGGEQYF. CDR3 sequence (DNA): TGTGCCTGGACCCTGGGGACAGGGGGCGAGCAGTACTTC.

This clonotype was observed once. The CDR3 region has the DNA TGCGCCAGCAGCTTGGACTACAGCGTAGGGTGGCGCGAGCAGTACTTC. Translated, it gives CASSLDYSVGWREQYF. The rearrangement joins TRBV5-1 to TRBJ2-7, with D unclear. The CDR3 has 16 residues. V was trimmed by 0 bases and J by 6 bases, leaving 19 bases between them. CDR1 is SGHRS and CDR2 is YFSETQ in the germline V gene.

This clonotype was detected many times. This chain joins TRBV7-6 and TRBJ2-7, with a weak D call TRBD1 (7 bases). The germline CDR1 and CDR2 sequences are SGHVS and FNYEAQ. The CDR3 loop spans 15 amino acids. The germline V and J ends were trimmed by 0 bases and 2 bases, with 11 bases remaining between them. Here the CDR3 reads CASSLAQGGTYEQYF. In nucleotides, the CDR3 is TGTGCCAGCAGCTTAGCGCAGGGGGGAACCTACGAGCAGTACTTC.

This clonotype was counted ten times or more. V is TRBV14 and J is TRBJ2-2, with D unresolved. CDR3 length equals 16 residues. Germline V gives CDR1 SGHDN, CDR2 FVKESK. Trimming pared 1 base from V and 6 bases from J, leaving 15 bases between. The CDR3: CASSQGNQAGAGELFF. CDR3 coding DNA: TGTGCCAGCAGCCAAGGGAACCAAGCTGGTGCCGGGGAGCTGTTTTTT.

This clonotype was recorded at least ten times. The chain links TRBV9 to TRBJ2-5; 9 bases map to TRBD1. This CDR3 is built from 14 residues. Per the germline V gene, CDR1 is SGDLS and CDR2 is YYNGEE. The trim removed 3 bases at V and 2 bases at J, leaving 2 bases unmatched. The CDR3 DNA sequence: TGTGCCAGCAGCGGGACAGGGGATCAAGAGACCCAGTACTTC. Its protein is CASSGTGDQETQYF.

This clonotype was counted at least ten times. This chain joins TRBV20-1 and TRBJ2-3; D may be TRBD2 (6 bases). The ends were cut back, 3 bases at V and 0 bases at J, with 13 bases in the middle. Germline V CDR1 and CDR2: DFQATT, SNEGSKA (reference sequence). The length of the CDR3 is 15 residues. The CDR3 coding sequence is TGCAGTGCTAGGACTAGACTAGGAAGCACAGATACGCAGTATTTT. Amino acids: CSARTRLGSTDTQYF.

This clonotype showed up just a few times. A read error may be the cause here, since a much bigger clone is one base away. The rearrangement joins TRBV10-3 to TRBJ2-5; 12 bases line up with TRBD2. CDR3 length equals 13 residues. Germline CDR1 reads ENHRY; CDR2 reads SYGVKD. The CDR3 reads CVTRTSGEETQYF. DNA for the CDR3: TGTGTCACGCGGACTAGCGGGGAAGAGACCCAGTACTTC.

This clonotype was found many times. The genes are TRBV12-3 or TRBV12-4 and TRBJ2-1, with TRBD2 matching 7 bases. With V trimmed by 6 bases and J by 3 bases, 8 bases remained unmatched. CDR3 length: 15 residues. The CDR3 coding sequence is TGTGCCAGCAGGGCCCAGGGACTAAACTACAATGAGCAGTTCTTC. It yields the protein CASRAQGLNYNEQFF.

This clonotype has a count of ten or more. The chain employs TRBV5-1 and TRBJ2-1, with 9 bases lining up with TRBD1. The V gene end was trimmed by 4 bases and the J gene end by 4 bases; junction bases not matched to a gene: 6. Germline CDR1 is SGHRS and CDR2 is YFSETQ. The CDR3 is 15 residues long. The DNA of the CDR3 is TGCGCCAGCAGCACGGGACAGGGATTTTACAATGAGCAGTTCTTC. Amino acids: CASSTGQGFYNEQFF.

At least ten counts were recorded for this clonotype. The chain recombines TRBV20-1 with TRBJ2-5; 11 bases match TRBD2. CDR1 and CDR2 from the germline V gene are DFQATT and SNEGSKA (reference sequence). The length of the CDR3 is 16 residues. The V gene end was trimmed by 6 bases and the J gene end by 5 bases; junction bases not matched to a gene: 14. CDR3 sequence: CSASAFSGGAGETQYF. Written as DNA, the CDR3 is TGCAGTGCCAGCGCCTTTAGCGGGGGGGCCGGTGAGACCCAGTACTTC.

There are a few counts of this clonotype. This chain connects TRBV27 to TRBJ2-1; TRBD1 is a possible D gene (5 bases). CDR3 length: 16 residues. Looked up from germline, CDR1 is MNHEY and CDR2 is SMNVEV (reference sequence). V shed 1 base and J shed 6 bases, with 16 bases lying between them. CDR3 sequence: CASSLFRTERGNEQFF. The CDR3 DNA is TGTGCCAGCAGTTTATTTCGGACGGAAAGGGGCAATGAGCAGTTCTTC.

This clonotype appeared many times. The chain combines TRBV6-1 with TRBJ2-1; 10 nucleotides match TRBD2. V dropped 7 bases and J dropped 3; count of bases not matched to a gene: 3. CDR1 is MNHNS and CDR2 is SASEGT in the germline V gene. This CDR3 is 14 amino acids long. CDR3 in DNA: TGTGCCAGCAAGCGGGGGGGTCACTACAATGAGCAGTTCTTC. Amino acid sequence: CASKRGGHYNEQFF.

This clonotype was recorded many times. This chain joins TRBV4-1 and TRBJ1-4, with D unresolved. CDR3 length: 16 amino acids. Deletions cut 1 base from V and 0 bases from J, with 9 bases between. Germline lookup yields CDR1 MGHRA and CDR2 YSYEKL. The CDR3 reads CASSQGRAATNEKLFF. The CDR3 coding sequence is TGCGCCAGCAGCCAAGGGCGGGCTGCAACTAATGAAAAACTGTTTTTT.

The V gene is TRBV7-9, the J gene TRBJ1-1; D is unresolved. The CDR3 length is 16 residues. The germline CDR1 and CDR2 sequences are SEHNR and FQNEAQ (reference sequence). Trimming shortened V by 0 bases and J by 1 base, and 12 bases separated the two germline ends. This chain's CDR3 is CASSLARSLANTEAFF. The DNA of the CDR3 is TGTGCCAGCAGCTTAGCTCGGAGTTTGGCGAACACTGAAGCTTTCTTT.

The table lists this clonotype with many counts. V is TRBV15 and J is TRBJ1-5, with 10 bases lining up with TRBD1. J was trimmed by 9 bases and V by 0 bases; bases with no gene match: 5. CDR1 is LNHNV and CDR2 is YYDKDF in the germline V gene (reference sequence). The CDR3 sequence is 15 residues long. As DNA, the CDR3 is TGTGCCACCAGCAGAGACGGGACAGGGGATCGGCCCCAGCATTTT. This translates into CATSRDGTGDRPQHF.

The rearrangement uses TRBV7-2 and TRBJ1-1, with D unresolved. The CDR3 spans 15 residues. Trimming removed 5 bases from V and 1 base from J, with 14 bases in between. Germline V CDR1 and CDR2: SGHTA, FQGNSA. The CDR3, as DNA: TGTGCCAGCAGCCCGTCGGGAGGGCAGAACACTGAAGCTTTCTTT. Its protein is CASSPSGGQNTEAFF.

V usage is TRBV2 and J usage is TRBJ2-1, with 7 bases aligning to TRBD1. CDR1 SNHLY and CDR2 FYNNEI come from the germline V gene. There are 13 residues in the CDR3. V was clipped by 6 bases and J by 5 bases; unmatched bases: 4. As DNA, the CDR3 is TGTGCCAGCAGCTCCGGGACAGACAATGAGCAGTTCTTC. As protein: CASSSGTDNEQFF.

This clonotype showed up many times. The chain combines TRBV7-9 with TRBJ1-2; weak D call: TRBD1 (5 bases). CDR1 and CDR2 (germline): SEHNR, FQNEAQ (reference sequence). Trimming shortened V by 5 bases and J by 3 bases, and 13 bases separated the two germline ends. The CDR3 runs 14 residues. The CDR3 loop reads CASSRSGTDYGYTF. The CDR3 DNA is TGTGCCAGCAGCCGATCCGGGACGGACTATGGCTACACCTTC.

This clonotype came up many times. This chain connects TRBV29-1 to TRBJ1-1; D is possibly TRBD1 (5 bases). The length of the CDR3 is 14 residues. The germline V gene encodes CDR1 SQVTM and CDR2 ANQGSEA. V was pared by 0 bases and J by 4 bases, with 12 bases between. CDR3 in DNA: TGCAGCGTTGAAGATCGGAGGGGTGGCACTGAAGCTTTCTTT. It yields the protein CSVEDRRGGTEAFF.

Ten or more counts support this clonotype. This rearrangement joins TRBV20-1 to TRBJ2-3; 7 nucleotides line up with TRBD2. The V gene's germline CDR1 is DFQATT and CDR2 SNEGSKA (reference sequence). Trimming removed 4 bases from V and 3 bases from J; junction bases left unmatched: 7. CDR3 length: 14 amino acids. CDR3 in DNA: TGCAGTGCTAACCAGCGGGGTCGTACAGATACGCAGTATTTT. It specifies CSANQRGRTDTQYF.

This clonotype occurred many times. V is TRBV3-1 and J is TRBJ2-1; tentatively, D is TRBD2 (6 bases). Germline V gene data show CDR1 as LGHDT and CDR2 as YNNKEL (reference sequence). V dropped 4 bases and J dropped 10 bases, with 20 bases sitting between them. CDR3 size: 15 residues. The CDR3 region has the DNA TGTGCCAGCAGCCCGACTCGCGGGGAGAGCGGAGAGCAGTTCTTC. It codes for CASSPTRGESGEQFF.